This entry is about one T cell receptor beta chain. Its antigen remains unknown. CDR1 MNHEY and CDR2 SMNVEV come from the germline V gene (reference sequence). This CDR3 comprises 13 residues. Trimming stripped 7 bases from V and 7 bases from J, with 14 bases between. The data originate from a study of T cell repertoires in cytomegalovirus infection. About the study: Indications of both CMV infection and matching HLA type were provided by public TCR beta signatures.

TCRdb redid the calling of the reads with MiXCR, one entry per CDR3 protein. The sample carries under 200,000 distinct CDR3 sequences, 8% to 10% recorded once. Study conclusions and caveats: There were carriers of CMV plus the relevant HLA, and cumulative public TCR beta family frequency identified them. Clonotypes of TCR beta that were HLA-C-restricted and CMV-specific dominated the ex vivo response.

The rearrangement joins TRBV27 to TRBJ2-1, with a possible D match to TRBD1 (5 bases). Sequencing used PBMCs. The sequence was obtained from a human donor in good health (CMV status not recorded). Some clones in this sample may be carry-over from other donors' samples. The CDR3 DNA reads as TGTGCCAGCATGGGGCTTATAAGGAATGAGCAGTTCTTC. This translates into CASMGLIRNEQFF.